The entry that follows covers one T cell receptor (beta chain) sequence. Its target is not known. Antigen-specific CD4+ T cell clonotypes were called by their expansion after viral peptide-pool culture in ViraFEST. CD4+ T cell isolation took place after approximately 11 days of culture. Each participant was administered two doses of either the BNT162b2 or the mRNA-1273 vaccine. Vaccinees lacked prior SARS-CoV-2 infection and tested negative for nucleocapsid antibodies. Cultures had half their medium replaced with IL-2 medium on days 3 and 7. The record originates from a study of vaccination effects on CD4 cells after COVID-19. On the study more broadly: Samples collected post-vaccine were obtained a median of 72 days after the second dose. Overall study findings and caveats: Few convalescent patients were studied, and early post-infection samples were lacking.

The protocol was immunoSEQ multiplex PCR, while the TCRdb copy is restricted to in-frame clones and leaves out a portion. There are some 30,000 clones in the sample; 80% to 85% occur only once, and more than 5% lies in the top ten. V lost 1 base to trimming and J lost 7 bases; unmatched junction nucleotides: 13. CDR1 and CDR2 (germline): SGHKS, YYEKEE (reference sequence). This CDR3 contains 17 residues. The sequencing used CD4+ T cells from PBMCs cultured with SARS-CoV-2 spike peptides, collected after COVID-19 vaccination. The rearrangement uses TRBV5-5 and TRBJ2-1, with 8 positions matching TRBD1. The sequence was obtained from a human donor who received a COVID-19 vaccine. Some clones in this sample may be carry-over from other donors' samples. CDR3 amino acids: CASSLIFGQGKQNEQFF. The CDR3 DNA follows: TGTGCCAGCAGCTTGATATTCGGACAGGGCAAGCAAAATGAGCAGTTCTTC.